This is a list of T cell receptor beta chains from one sample in a study of T-cell memory formation after mild COVID-19. One entry per CDR3 protein results from TCRdb running MiXCR on the 5' RACE reads. The sample yields about 200,000 distinct CDR3 sequences, about a sixth seen once. The source material was PBMCs or a T cell subset sorted from them (not recorded which). These receptors were obtained from an adult woman who had mild COVID-19 (a few samples of this study predate the infection). Cell type and time point are not known. The CDR3 runs from the conserved cysteine through the conserved F or W. D genes are given only for firm matches. Not every row has a clone size; where given, it reads once, few, many or a size class.

V	D	size	J	CDR3	DNA
TRBV18	NA	few	TRBJ1-6	CASSPPGRAIDSPLHF	TGTGCCAGCTCACCACCGGGGCGTGCAATTGATTCACCCCTCCACTTT
TRBV5-1	NA	NA	TRBJ1-1	CASRLMGPTVNTEAFF	TGCGCCAGCAGGCTGATGGGACCCACCGTCAACACTGAAGCTTTCTTT
TRBV6-1	NA	few	TRBJ1-2	CASSEASRNYGYTF	TGTGCCAGCAGTGAAGCTAGTCGGAACTATGGCTACACCTTC
TRBV6-5	TRBD1	few	TRBJ1-1	CASSAGTGGTEAFF	TGTGCCAGCAGTGCCGGGACAGGGGGGACTGAAGCTTTCTTT
TRBV9	TRBD2	few	TRBJ2-1	CASSVGYSGGGNEQFF	TGTGCCAGCAGCGTAGGTTATAGCGGGGGGGGTAATGAGCAGTTCTTC
TRBV9	NA	NA	TRBJ2-5	CASSVSRGIVQETQYF	TGTGCCAGCAGCGTAAGCAGGGGAATAGTCCAAGAGACCCAGTACTTC
TRBV5-5	TRBD1	few	TRBJ2-7	CASSQGGGQGYEQYF	TGTGCCAGCAGCCAGGGGGGAGGACAGGGCTACGAGCAGTACTTC
TRBV5-1	NA	few	TRBJ1-4	CASRDRPNEGLFF	TGCGCCAGCAGGGACAGACCTAATGAGGGGCTGTTTTTT
TRBV20-1	NA	NA	TRBJ2-7	CSAVSSDSGHEQYF	TGCAGTGCTGTTTCTTCGGACAGTGGCCACGAGCAGTACTTC
TRBV6-6	NA	NA	TRBJ1-1	CASSSYHINSHTEAFF	TGTGCCAGCAGTTCGTACCACATAAACTCGCACACTGAAGCTTTCTTT
TRBV5-1	NA	few	TRBJ1-6	CASRRGAEDNSPLHF	TGCGCCAGCAGAAGGGGGGCGGAGGATAATTCACCCCTCCACTTT
TRBV9	NA	few	TRBJ2-2	CASSVTVGAGELFF	TGTGCCAGCAGCGTAACCGTGGGCGCCGGGGAGCTGTTTTTT
TRBV20-1	TRBD1	NA	TRBJ1-1	CSAPPGQANTEAFF	TGCAGTGCTCCCCCGGGACAGGCGAACACTGAAGCTTTCTTT
TRBV5-4	NA	few	TRBJ1-6	CASSLGQSPLHF	TGTGCCAGCAGCTTGGGTCAATCACCCCTCCACTTT
TRBV27	NA	many	TRBJ2-3	CASSPLGARGLTDTQYF	TGTGCCAGCAGTCCCTTGGGAGCGCGGGGTCTCACAGATACGCAGTATTTT
TRBV7-3	NA	NA	TRBJ2-3	CASSFELTDTQYF	TGTGCCAGCAGCTTTGAGCTCACAGATACGCAGTATTTT
TRBV2	NA	many	TRBJ2-4	CASRTRGEPTKNIQYF	TGTGCCAGCAGAACCAGGGGCGAACCTACCAAAAACATTCAGTACTTC
TRBV6-6	NA	NA	TRBJ2-5	CASRRDAQETQYF	TGTGCCAGCAGAAGGGACGCCCAAGAGACCCAGTACTTC
TRBV4-2	NA	NA	TRBJ2-5	CASSQWGACQETQYF	TGTGCCAGCAGCCAATGGGGAGCGTGCCAAGAGACCCAGTACTTC
TRBV18	NA	NA	TRBJ2-7	CASSPPWPTQSYEQYF	TGTGCCAGCTCACCACCTTGGCCGACTCAGTCCTACGAGCAGTACTTC
TRBV7-3	TRBD2	NA	TRBJ2-1	CASSLTGLAGGPGQFF	TGTGCCAGCAGCTTAACAGGGCTAGCGGGAGGGCCTGGGCAGTTCTTC
TRBV16	NA	few	TRBJ1-2	CASSQFGGIYGYTF	TGTGCCAGCAGCCAATTCGGCGGAATTTATGGCTACACCTTC
TRBV7-6	NA	many	TRBJ2-5	CASSLGTQETQYF	TGTGCCAGCAGCTTGGGCACACAAGAGACCCAGTACTTC
TRBV7-9	NA	few	TRBJ1-2	CASSLQANYGYTF	TGTGCCAGCAGCTTACAGGCTAACTATGGCTACACCTTC
TRBV9	NA	few	TRBJ2-7	CASSVAALTYEQYF	TGTGCCAGCAGCGTCGCGGCTCTAACCTACGAGCAGTACTTC
TRBV14	TRBD1	few	TRBJ1-1	CASSQGFDRGAEAFF	TGTGCCAGCAGCCAAGGATTCGACAGGGGCGCTGAAGCTTTCTTT
TRBV18	NA	few	TRBJ2-4	CASSPGPNLAKNIQYF	TGTGCCAGCTCACCCGGGCCCAACCTAGCCAAAAACATTCAGTACTTC
TRBV7-2	TRBD1	NA	TRBJ2-3	CASSQNRGRDTQYF	TGTGCCAGCAGCCAAAACAGGGGAAGGGATACGCAGTATTTT
TRBV30	NA	NA	TRBJ1-3	CAWSAWQTSGNTIYF	TGTGCCTGGAGTGCCTGGCAAACCTCTGGAAACACCATATATTTT
TRBV10-3	TRBD2	NA	TRBJ2-5	CAISSGLEETQYF	TGTGCCATCAGTTCCGGACTAGAAGAGACCCAGTACTTC
TRBV12-3/TRBV12-4	NA	NA	TRBJ1-1	CASSLAGEYTEAFF	TGTGCCAGCAGTTTAGCTGGAGAATACACTGAAGCTTTCTTT
TRBV20-1	TRBD2	once	TRBJ2-7	CSARRLAGGPYEQYF	TGCAGTGCTCGCAGACTAGCGGGGGGGCCCTACGAGCAGTACTTC
TRBV20-1	TRBD2	NA	TRBJ2-3	CSARDPGLAGADTQYF	TGCAGTGCTAGAGATCCGGGACTAGCGGGAGCAGATACGCAGTATTTT
TRBV7-3	TRBD2	few	TRBJ2-1	CASSLAGGRNNEQFF	TGTGCCAGCAGCCTAGCGGGAGGGAGGAACAATGAGCAGTTCTTC
TRBV5-1	TRBD2	few	TRBJ2-1	CASSLVAGGSYNEQFF	TGCGCCAGCAGCTTGGTGGCGGGAGGTTCCTACAATGAGCAGTTCTTC
TRBV19	TRBD1	NA	TRBJ1-1	CASSMPGGKNTEAFF	TGTGCCAGTAGTATGCCAGGGGGGAAGAACACTGAAGCTTTCTTT
TRBV6-2/TRBV6-3	NA	few	TRBJ2-7	CASSYRSQVRTYEQYF	TGTGCCAGCAGTTACCGCTCGCAAGTTCGGACCTACGAGCAGTACTTC
TRBV7-9	TRBD1	few	TRBJ1-1	CASSTQGATEAFF	TGTGCCAGCAGCACACAGGGGGCCACTGAAGCTTTCTTT
TRBV20-1	NA	NA	TRBJ2-1	CSAAGSSYNEQFF	TGCAGTGCGGCGGGCAGCTCCTACAATGAGCAGTTCTTC
TRBV2	TRBD2	NA	TRBJ2-5	CASSVGLAGGKEETQYF	TGTGCCAGCAGCGTGGGACTAGCGGGGGGGAAAGAAGAGACCCAGTACTTC
TRBV12-3/TRBV12-4	NA	few	TRBJ1-2	CASSLVYGYTF	TGTGCCAGCAGTTTAGTCTATGGCTACACCTTC
TRBV7-6	NA	many	TRBJ2-5	CASSSNAYQETQYF	TGTGCCAGCAGCTCGAATGCGTACCAAGAGACCCAGTACTTC
TRBV6-5	NA	few	TRBJ2-1	CASSVDLGTHEQFF	TGTGCCAGCAGTGTAGATCTGGGAACCCATGAGCAGTTCTTC
TRBV4-1	NA	few	TRBJ2-4	CASSRLDVAKNIQYF	TGCGCCAGCAGCCGACTTGACGTTGCCAAAAACATTCAGTACTTC